This TCR beta chain was sequenced for a study of blood T cell repertoires in COVID-19. Across the study: T cells, B-cell-depleted T cells, or PBMCs provided the cDNA or gDNA that served as material.

Participants were aged roughly 18 to 89 years from about 25 US areas. A COVID-19 case had been met by exposed participants during the 2 weeks before study entry. CDR1 is MRHNA and CDR2 is SNTAGT in the germline V gene. This CDR3 has 13 residues. Trimming at V came to 5 bases and at J to 6 bases, leaving 4 bases not matched to a gene. This clone occurred a few times. Some clones are missing from TCRdb's copy, which holds only in-frame ones; the method was immunoSEQ multiplex PCR. The sample has hundreds of thousands of clones, roughly 85% seen once. The material sequenced was PBMCs or T cells enriched from blood (not recorded which). V is TRBV6-4 and J is TRBJ1-2; 9 bases fit TRBD1. This receptor was obtained from a woman in her 30s who had been exposed to COVID-19. CDR3 coding DNA: TGTGCCAGCAGTTTTCGACAGGGGGATGGCTACACCTTC. This encodes CASSFRQGDGYTF.